Reported below is one T cell receptor beta chain. Its antigen is unknown. Germline V gene sequence: CDR1 SGHRS, CDR2 YFSETQ. The germline V and J ends were trimmed by 4 bases and 3 bases, with 14 bases remaining between them. The CDR3 spans 15 residues. This record comes from a study of T cell responses to AZD1222 COVID-19 vaccine. General study results and limits: Spike-specific TCR breadth and depth were elevated following two AZD1222 doses. Seropositivity was recorded at baseline in only a handful of AZD1222 recipients.

TCRdb's table, derived via immunoSEQ multiplex PCR, lists solely in-frame clones and lacks some. This sample has under 200,000 clones, with around 92% found just once. The rearrangement links TRBV5-1 to TRBJ2-1; D perhaps matches TRBD2 (6 bases). The clonotype comes from an adult in good health. This specimen consisted of peripheral blood, obtained on day 0 of MenACWY control vaccination. DNA for the CDR3: TGCGCCAGCAGCGGGGGAGGAGACAGCTACAATGAGCAGTTCTTC. It is translated as CASSGGGDSYNEQFF.